The next 11 T cell receptor beta chains were all read from a single sample in a study of OX40 agonist ivuxolimab in advanced cancers. Produced via immunoSEQ multiplex PCR; TCRdb's table is partial and in-frame only. This repertoire shows over 50,000 clones, 80% to 85% found once; its top ten account for about 4.5%. Sequenced here: CD4+ or CD8+ T cells sorted from blood, sampled in a trial of the OX40 agonist ivuxolimab. The receptors here all came from an adult with an advanced solid tumor such as melanoma, head and neck, liver or kidney cancer.

This clone was seen just once. This sequence joins TRBV12-5 and TRBJ2-5; D is uncertain. Looked up from germline, CDR1 is LGHNT and CDR2 is FRNRAP. V was pared by 5 bases and J by 6 bases, with 16 bases between. The CDR3 is 14 residues long. The CDR3 loop reads CASGRFGEQKTQYF. The CDR3 bases are TGTGCTAGTGGTCGGTTTGGAGAGCAGAAGACCCAGTACTTC.

This clone appeared once. J is TRBJ2-2 and V is TRBV19; TRBD1 matches at 8 bases. The CDR3 has 15 residues. With 6 bases clipped from V and 2 bases from J, the junction kept 5 bases outside the gene matches. The germline CDR1 and CDR2 sequences are LNHDA and SQIVND (reference sequence). The CDR3 region is CASRGTGTNTGELFF. The CDR3 nucleotides are TGTGCCAGTAGGGGGACAGGAACAAACACCGGGGAGCTGTTTTTT.

This chain links TRBV9 with TRBJ2-2; D remains unclear. V shed 4 bases and J shed 7 bases, with 8 bases lying between them. Germline loops: CDR1 SGDLS, CDR2 YYNGEE. The CDR3 runs 12 residues. The DNA for the CDR3 is TGTGCCAGCAGCCCCGCTGACGGGGAGCTGTTTTTT. Translated, it gives CASSPADGELFF.

This clone was seen just once. The chain uses TRBV29-1 and TRBJ2-3; TRBD2 matches 8 bases. The CDR3 covers 14 residues. V trimming: 1 base; J trimming: 2 bases; junction bases outside the gene matches: 2. Germline CDR1 SQVTM, CDR2 ANQGSEA. This CDR3 reads CSVEAGGITDTQYF. The CDR3 DNA follows: TGCAGCGTTGAAGCGGGAGGGATCACAGATACGCAGTATTTT.

This clone was recorded a few times. The DNA for the CDR3 is TGTGCCAGCACAGCCCCGGACAGTCGATATGGCTACACCTTC. Residues: CASTAPDSRYGYTF. This chain uses TRBV28 with TRBJ1-2; tentative D call: TRBD1 (6 bases). V was shortened by 7 bases and J by 5 bases, with 17 bases between the two germline ends. Per germline, CDR1 MDHEN and CDR2 SYDVKM. There are 14 residues in the CDR3.

This chain uses TRBV7-9 with TRBJ1-3; D gene uncertain. There are 13 residues in the CDR3. Trimming cost V 5 bases and J 4 bases, with 9 bases left between them. CDR1 and CDR2 (germline): SEHNR, FQNEAQ (reference sequence). CDR3 residues: CASSAGPGNTIYF. CDR3 nucleotides: TGTGCCAGCAGCGCGGGCCCAGGAAACACCATATATTTT.

The DNA of the CDR3 is TGTGCCAGCGGGCGACAGTTAGACACTGAAGCTTTCTTT. Translation: CASGRQLDTEAFF. The chain recombines TRBV6-6 with TRBJ1-1; perhaps TRBD1 as D (5 bases). Germline CDR1 reads MNHNY; CDR2 reads SVGAGI (reference sequence). The V and J ends lost 8 bases and 3 bases respectively, with 13 bases between them. This CDR3 is 13 amino acids long.

This clone occurred once. This rearrangement joins TRBV6-5 to TRBJ2-1, with a weak D call TRBD2 (5 bases). Germline V lookup: CDR1 MNHEY, CDR2 SVGAGI. V lost 6 bases and J 11 bases, leaving 20 bases between the germline ends. CDR3 length: 14 residues. This chain's CDR3 is CASSLRSLAPQQFF. The CDR3 DNA reads as TGTGCCAGCAGCCTTCGGTCCCTAGCTCCTCAGCAGTTCTTC.

The gene calls are TRBV27 and TRBJ1-2, with 9 bases lining up with TRBD1. J lost 6 bases, V lost 7 bases, and 15 bases had no gene match. Looked up from germline, CDR1 is MNHEY and CDR2 is SMNVEV (reference sequence). There are 16 residues in the CDR3. The CDR3 sequence is CASKRGQGSLGDGYTF. CDR3 nucleotide sequence: TGTGCCAGCAAGAGGGGACAGGGCAGTCTCGGGGATGGCTACACCTTC.

This rearrangement joins TRBV9 to TRBJ1-1, with D maybe TRBD1 (6 bases). V lost 0 bases and J 2 bases, leaving 17 bases between the germline ends. Per the germline V gene, CDR1 is SGDLS and CDR2 is YYNGEE. The CDR3 is 17 amino acids. CDR3 protein: CASSVAPTPGTNTEAFF. The CDR3 DNA reads as TGTGCCAGCAGCGTAGCTCCAACTCCCGGGACAAACACTGAAGCTTTCTTT.

The chain has TRBV11-2 and TRBJ2-1; 7 bases match TRBD1. Germline V CDR1 and CDR2: SGHAT, FQNNGV. V lost 0 bases, J lost 3 bases, and 5 bases stayed unmatched. The CDR3 covers 16 residues. The CDR3, as DNA: TGTGCCAGCAGCTTAGATCTGACAGGGCTCTACAATGAGCAGTTCTTC. This translates into CASSLDLTGLYNEQFF.